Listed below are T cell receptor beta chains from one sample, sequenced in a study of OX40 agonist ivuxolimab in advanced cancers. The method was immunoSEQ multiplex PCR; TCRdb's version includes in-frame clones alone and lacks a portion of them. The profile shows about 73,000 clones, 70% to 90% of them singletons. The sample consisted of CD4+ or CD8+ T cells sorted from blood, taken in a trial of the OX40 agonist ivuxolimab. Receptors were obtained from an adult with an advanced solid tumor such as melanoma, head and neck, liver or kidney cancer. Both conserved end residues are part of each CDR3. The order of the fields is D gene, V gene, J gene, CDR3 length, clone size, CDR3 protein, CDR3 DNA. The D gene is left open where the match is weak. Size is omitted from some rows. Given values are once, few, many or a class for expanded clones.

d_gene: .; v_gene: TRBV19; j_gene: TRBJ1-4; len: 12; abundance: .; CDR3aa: CASSILNEKLFF; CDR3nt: TGTGCCAGTAGTATATTAAACGAAAAACTGTTTTTT
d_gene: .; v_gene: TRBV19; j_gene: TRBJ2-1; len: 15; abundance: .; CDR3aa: CASSPLGDAYNEQFF; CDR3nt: TGTGCCAGTAGTCCGCTTGGGGATGCCTACAATGAGCAGTTCTTC
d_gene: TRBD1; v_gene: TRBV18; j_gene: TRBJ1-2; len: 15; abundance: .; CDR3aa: CASSPADRVGYGYTF; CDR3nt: TGTGCCAGCTCACCCGCGGACAGGGTGGGCTATGGCTACACCTTC
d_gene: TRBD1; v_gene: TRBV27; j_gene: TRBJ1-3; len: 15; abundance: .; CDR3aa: CASSSPGQGINTIYF; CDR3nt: TGTGCCAGCAGTTCCCCGGGACAGGGGATAAACACCATATATTTT
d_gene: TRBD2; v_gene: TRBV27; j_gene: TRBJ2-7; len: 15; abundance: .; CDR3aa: CASSFGTSGSHEQYF; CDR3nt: TGTGCCAGCAGTTTCGGGACTAGCGGGAGCCACGAGCAGTACTTC
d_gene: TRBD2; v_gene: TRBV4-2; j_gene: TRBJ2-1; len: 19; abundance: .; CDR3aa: CASSHLGLAGVRSYNEQFF; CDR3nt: TGTGCCAGCAGCCATTTGGGACTAGCGGGAGTTAGGTCCTACAATGAGCAGTTCTTC
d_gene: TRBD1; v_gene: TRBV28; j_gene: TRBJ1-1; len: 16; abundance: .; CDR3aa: CASSLLRAGTGGEAFF; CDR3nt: TGTGCCAGCAGTTTATTAAGGGCCGGGACAGGGGGTGAAGCTTTCTTT
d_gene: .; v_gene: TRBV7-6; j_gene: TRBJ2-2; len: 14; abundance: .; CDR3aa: CASSLRGAGGELFF; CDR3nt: TGTGCCAGCAGCTTAAGAGGGGCCGGCGGGGAGCTGTTTTTT
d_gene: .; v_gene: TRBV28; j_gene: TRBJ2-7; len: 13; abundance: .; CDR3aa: CASTRLQSYEQYF; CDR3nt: TGTGCCAGCACCAGACTCCAATCCTACGAGCAGTACTTC
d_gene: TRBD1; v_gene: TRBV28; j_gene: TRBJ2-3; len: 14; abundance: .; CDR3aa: CASSPTGVPDTQYF; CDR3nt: TGTGCCAGCAGTCCGACAGGGGTGCCAGATACGCAGTATTTT
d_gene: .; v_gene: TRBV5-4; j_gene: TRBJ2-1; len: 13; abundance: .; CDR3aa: CASSLFLDNEQFF; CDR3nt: TGTGCCAGCAGCTTGTTCCTGGACAATGAGCAGTTCTTC
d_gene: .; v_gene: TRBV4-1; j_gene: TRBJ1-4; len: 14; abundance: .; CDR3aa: CASSQDLSNEKLFF; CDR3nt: TGCGCCAGCAGCCAAGATCTAAGTAATGAAAAACTGTTTTTT
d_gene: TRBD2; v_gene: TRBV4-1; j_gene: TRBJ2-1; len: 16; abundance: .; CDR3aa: CASSQDPSGGPNEQFF; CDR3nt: TGCGCCAGCAGCCAAGATCCTAGCGGGGGGCCCAATGAGCAGTTCTTC
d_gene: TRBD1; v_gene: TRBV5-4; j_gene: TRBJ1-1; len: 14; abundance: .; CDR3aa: CASSFTGVNTEAFF; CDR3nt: TGTGCCAGCAGCTTCACAGGGGTGAACACTGAAGCTTTCTTT
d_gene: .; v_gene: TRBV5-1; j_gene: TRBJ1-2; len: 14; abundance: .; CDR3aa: CASSLVAAYSRYTF; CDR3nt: TGCGCCAGCAGCTTGGTGGCAGCTTACTCCCGCTACACCTTC
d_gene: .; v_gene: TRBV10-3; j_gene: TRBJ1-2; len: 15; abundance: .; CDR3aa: CAISESTGTNYGYTF; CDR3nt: TGTGCCATCAGTGAGTCGACAGGAACTAACTATGGCTACACCTTC
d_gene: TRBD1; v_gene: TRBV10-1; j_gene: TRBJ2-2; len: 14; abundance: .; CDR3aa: CASSPGQGFGELFF; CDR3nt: TGCGCCAGCAGCCCGGGACAGGGGTTCGGGGAGCTGTTTTTT
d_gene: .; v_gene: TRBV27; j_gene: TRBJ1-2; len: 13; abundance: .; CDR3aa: CASSHGGNYGYTF; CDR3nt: TGTGCCAGCAGTCACGGTGGGAACTATGGCTACACCTTC
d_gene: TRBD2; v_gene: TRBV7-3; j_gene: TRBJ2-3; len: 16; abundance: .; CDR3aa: CASSSTSGGGTDTQYF; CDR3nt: TGTGCCAGCAGCTCCACTAGCGGGGGGGGCACAGATACGCAGTATTTT
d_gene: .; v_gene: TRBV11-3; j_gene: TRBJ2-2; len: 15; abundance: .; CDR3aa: CASSLAGRNTGELFF; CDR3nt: TGTGCCAGCAGCTTAGCGGGACGGAACACCGGGGAGCTGTTTTTT
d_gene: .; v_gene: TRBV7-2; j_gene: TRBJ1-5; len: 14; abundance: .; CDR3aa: CASSLGGYNQPQHF; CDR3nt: TGTGCCAGCAGCTTAGGAGGTTACAATCAGCCCCAGCATTTT
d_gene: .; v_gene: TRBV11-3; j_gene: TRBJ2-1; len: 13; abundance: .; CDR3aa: CASSLRDKNEQFF; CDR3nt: TGTGCCAGCAGCTTACGGGACAAGAATGAGCAGTTCTTC
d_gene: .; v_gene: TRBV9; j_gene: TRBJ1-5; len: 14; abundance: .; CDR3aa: CASSPPGGNQPQHF; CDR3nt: TGTGCCAGCAGCCCCCCCGGGGGTAATCAGCCCCAGCATTTT
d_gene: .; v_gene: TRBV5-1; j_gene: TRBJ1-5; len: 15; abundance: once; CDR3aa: CASSLGGLRNQPQHF; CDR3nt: TGCGCCAGCAGTCTGGGGGGCTTGCGCAATCAGCCCCAGCATTTT
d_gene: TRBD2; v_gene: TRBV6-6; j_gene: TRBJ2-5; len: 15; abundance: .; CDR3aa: CASLTAAGGAETQYF; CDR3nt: TGTGCCAGCCTGACCGCAGCGGGGGGGGCGGAGACCCAGTACTTC
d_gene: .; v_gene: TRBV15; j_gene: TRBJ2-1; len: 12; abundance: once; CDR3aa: CATSRGGNEQFF; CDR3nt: TGTGCCACCAGCAGAGGAGGGAATGAGCAGTTCTTC
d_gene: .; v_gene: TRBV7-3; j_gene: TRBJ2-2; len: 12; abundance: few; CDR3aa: CASSPATGELFF; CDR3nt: TGTGCCAGCAGCCCCGCCACCGGGGAGCTGTTTTTT
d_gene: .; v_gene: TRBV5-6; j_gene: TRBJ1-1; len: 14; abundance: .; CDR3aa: CASSLVPGNTEAFF; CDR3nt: TGTGCCAGCAGCTTGGTGCCAGGGAACACTGAAGCTTTCTTT
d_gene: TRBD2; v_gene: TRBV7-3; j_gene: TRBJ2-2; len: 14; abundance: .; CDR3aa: CASSSRGAGGELFF; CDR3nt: TGTGCCAGCAGCTCGCGGGGGGCCGGCGGGGAGCTGTTTTTT
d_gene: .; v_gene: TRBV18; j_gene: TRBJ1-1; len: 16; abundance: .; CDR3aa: CASSHHEVFMNTEAFF; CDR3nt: TGTGCCAGCTCACACCACGAGGTTTTCATGAACACTGAAGCTTTCTTT
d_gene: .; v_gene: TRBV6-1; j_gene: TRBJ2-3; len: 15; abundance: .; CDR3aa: CASRWGGGGTDTQYF; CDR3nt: TGTGCCAGCAGGTGGGGAGGGGGCGGCACAGATACGCAGTATTTT
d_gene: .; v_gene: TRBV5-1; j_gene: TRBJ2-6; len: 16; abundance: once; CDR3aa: CASSPEGGPGANVLTF; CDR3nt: TGCGCCAGCAGCCCGGAGGGGGGGCCTGGGGCCAACGTCCTGACTTTC
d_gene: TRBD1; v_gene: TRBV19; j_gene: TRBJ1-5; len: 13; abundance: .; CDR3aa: CASSIQGAQPQHF; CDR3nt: TGTGCCAGTAGTATTCAGGGGGCGCAGCCCCAGCATTTT
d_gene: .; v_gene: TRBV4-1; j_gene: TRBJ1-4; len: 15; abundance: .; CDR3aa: CASSKSGPGFEKLFF; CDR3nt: TGCGCCAGCAGCAAGTCGGGACCCGGATTTGAAAAACTGTTTTTT
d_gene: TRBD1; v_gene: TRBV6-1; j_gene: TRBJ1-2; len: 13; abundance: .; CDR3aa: CASRGGTGLGYTF; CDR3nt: TGTGCCAGCAGGGGGGGGACAGGGCTTGGCTACACCTTC
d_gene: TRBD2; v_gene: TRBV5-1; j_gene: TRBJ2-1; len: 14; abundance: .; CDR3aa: CASSLAGGANEQFF; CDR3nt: TGCGCCAGCAGCTTGGCGGGGGGGGCCAATGAGCAGTTCTTC
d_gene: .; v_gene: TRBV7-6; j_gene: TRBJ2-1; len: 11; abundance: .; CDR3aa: CASTLGNEQFF; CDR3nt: TGTGCCAGCACGTTAGGGAATGAGCAGTTCTTC
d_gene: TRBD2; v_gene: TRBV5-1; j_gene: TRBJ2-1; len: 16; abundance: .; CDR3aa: CASSRGTSGSGDEQFF; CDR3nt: TGCGCCAGCAGTCGTGGGACTAGCGGGAGTGGAGATGAGCAGTTCTTC